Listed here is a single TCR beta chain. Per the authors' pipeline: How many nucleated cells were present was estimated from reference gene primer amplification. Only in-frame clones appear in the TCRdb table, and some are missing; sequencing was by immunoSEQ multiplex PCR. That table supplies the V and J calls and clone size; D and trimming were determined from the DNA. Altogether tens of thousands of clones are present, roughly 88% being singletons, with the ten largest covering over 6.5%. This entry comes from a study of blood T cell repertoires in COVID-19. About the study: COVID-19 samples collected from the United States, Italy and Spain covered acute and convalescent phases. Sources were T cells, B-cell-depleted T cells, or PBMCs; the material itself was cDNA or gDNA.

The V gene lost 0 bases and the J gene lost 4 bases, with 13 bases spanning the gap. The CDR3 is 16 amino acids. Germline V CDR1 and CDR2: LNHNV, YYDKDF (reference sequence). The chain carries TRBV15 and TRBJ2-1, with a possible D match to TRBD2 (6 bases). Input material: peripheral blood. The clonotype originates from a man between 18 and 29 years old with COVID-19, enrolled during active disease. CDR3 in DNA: TGTGCCACCAGCAGAGACCGGGCTAGCGCATACAATGAGCAGTTCTTC. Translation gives CATSRDRASAYNEQFF.